One TCR beta chain is described in this entry. The source of the sample is a study of blood T cell repertoires in COVID-19. The wider study: Samples of COVID-19 (acute and convalescent) were obtained from the United States, Italy and Spain. Sources were T cells, B-cell-depleted T cells, or PBMCs; the material itself was cDNA or gDNA.

Sequencing was performed with immunoSEQ multiplex PCR; in TCRdb, only in-frame clones are kept and a portion is missing. The table records 200,000 to 300,000 clones, around nine tenths of them present only once. The ends were cut back, 5 bases at V and 4 bases at J, with 15 bases in the middle. Germline lookup yields CDR1 MGHDK and CDR2 SYGVNS. The CDR3 extends over 15 amino acids. V gene TRBV25-1 combines with J gene TRBJ2-1, with a weak D call TRBD2 (6 bases). Input material: peripheral blood. This clonotype was obtained from a man aged 40-55 years who had recovered from COVID-19. The CDR3 bases are TGTGCCAGCAGTCCCCGGGGTAGCGGTTACAATGAGCAGTTCTTC. Amino acid sequence: CASSPRGSGYNEQFF.